This TCR beta chain originates from a study of T cell responses to AZD1222 COVID-19 vaccine. Study outcomes and limitations: Clonal diversity was possibly underestimated, and white British individuals and females predominated among donors.

This clone was recorded a few times. Antigen unknown. TCRdb's table, derived via immunoSEQ multiplex PCR, lists solely in-frame clones and lacks some. Of more than 120,000 clones in the sample, roughly nine tenths are singletons; the top ten hold around 1.7%. Trimming removed 3 bases at V and 6 bases at J, with 15 bases between. The CDR3 sequence is 15 residues long. Germline V gives CDR1 LGHDT, CDR2 YNNKEL (reference sequence). The V and J genes are TRBV3-1 (or the pseudogene TRBV3-2) and TRBJ2-1, with D perhaps matching TRBD2 (6 bases). Sequences were derived from peripheral blood, sampled 28 days after the second AZD1222 dose. The clonotype originates from an adult who received the AZD1222 COVID-19 vaccine. CDR3 in DNA: TGTGCCAGCAGCCAGGGGGGACTCGTCCCCAATGAGCAGTTCTTC. Amino acid sequence: CASSQGGLVPNEQFF.